This T cell receptor beta chain emerged from a study of blood T cell repertoires in COVID-19. Per the original data handling: From reference gene primer amplification, estimates of nucleated cell counts were derived. Sequencing used immunoSEQ multiplex PCR; TCRdb keeps in-frame clones, though not all of them. V and J calls and clone size follow that table, whereas D and trimming were derived from the DNA. The sample consists of over 350,000 clones, roughly 89% of them appearing once. The V and J ends lost 0 bases and 6 bases, in that order; junction bases with no gene match: 7. This CDR3 has 16 residues. CDR1 and CDR2 from the germline V gene are SGHRS and YFSETQ.

The chain links TRBV5-1 to TRBJ2-2; 8 bases align to TRBD2. This clonotype originated in a woman aged 25 to 39 with acute or convalescent COVID-19. The sample comprised peripheral blood. The CDR3 here is CASSLDVGGASGELFF. The CDR3, as DNA: TGCGCCAGCAGCTTGGATGTCGGGGGGGCATCCGGGGAGCTGTTTTTT. Drawing the rest from reference TRBV5-1 and TRBJ2-2, the complete variable domain is KAGVTQTPRYLIKTRGQQVTLSCSPISGHRSVSWYQQTPGQGLQFLFEYFSETQRNKGNFPGRFSGRQFSNSRSEMNVSTLELGDSALYLCASSLDVGGASGELFFGEGSRLTVL.